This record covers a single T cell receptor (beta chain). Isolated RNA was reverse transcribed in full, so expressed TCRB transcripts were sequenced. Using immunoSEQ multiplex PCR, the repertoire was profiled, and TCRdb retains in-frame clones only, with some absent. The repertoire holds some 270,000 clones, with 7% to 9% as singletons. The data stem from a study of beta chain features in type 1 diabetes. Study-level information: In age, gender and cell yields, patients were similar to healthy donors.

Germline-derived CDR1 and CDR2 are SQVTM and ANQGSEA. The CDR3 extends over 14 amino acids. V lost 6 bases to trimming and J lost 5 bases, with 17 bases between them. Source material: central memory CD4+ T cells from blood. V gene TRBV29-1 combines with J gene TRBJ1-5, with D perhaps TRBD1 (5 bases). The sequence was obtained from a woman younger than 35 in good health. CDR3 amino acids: CSVGTAGGDQPQHF. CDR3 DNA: TGCAGCGTCGGTACGGCCGGAGGGGATCAGCCCCAGCATTTT.